This T cell receptor beta chain was sequenced for a study of control samples from healthy donors and cancer patients. Assay: immunoSEQ multiplex PCR; the TCRdb copy retains only in-frame clones and omits some. This table holds under 100,000 clones, 85% to 90% found once. The V gene lost 0 bases and the J gene lost 7 bases, with 10 bases spanning the gap. The length of the CDR3 is 13 residues. In germline, CDR1 is GTSNPN, CDR2 SVGIG (reference sequence). The chain employs TRBV30 and TRBJ1-5, with D unresolved. Sequenced material: PBMCs. This receptor was obtained from a woman in her forties or fifties with colorectal cancer. The CDR3 region is CAWSVTGDQPQHF. The CDR3 DNA sequence: TGTGCCTGGAGTGTAACGGGAGACCAGCCCCAGCATTTT.